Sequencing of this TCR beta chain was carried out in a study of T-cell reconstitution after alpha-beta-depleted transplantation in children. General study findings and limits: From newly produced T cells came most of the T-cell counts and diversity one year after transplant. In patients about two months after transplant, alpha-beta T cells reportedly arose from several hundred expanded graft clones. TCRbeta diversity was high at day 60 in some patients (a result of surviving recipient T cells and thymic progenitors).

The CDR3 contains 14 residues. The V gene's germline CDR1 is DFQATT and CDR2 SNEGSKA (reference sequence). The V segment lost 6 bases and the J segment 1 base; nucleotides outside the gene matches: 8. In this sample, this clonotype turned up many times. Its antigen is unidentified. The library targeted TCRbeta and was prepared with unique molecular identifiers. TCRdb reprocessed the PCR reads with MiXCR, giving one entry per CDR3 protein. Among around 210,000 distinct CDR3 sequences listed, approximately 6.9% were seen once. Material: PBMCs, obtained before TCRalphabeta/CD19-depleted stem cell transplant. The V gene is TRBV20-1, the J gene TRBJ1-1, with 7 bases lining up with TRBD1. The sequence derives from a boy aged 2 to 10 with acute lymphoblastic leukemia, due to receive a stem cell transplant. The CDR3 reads CSAFKGAGNTEAFF. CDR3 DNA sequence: TGCAGTGCCTTTAAGGGGGCAGGGAACACTGAAGCTTTCTTT.